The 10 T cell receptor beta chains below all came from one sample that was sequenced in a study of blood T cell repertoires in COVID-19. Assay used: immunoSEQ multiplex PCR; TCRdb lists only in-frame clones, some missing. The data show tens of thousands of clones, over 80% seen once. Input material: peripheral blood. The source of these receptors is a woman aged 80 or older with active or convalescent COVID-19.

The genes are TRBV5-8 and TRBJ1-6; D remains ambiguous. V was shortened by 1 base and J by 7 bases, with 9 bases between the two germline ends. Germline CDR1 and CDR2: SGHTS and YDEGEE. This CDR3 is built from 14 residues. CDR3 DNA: TGTGCCAGCAGCTTGTTTCCCGGGAATTCACCCCTCCACTTT. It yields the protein CASSLFPGNSPLHF. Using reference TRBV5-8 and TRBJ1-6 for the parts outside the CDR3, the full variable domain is EAGVTQSPTHLIKTRGQQATLRCSPISGHTSVYWYQQALGLGLQFLLWYDEGEERNRGNFPPRFSGRQFPNYSSELNVNALELEDSALYLCASSLFPGNSPLHFGNGTRLTVT.

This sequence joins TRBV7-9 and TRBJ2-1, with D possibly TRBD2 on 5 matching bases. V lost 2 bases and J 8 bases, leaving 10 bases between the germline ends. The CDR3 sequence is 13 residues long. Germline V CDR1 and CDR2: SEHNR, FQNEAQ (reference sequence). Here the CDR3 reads CASSLQARDEQFF. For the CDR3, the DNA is TGTGCCAGCAGCTTACAGGCGCGGGATGAGCAGTTCTTC.

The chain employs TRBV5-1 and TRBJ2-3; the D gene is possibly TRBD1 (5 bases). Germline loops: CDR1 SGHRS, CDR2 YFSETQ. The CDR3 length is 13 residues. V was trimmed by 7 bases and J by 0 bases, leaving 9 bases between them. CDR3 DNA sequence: TGCGCCAGCGTGGGGCCAAGCACAGATACGCAGTATTTT. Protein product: CASVGPSTDTQYF.

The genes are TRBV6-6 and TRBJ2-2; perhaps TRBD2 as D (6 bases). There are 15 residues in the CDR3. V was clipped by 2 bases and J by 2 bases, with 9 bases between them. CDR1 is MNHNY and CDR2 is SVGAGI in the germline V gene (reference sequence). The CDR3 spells CASSYAGSNTGELFF. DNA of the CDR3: TGTGCCAGCAGTTACGCGGGGTCAAACACCGGGGAGCTGTTTTTT.

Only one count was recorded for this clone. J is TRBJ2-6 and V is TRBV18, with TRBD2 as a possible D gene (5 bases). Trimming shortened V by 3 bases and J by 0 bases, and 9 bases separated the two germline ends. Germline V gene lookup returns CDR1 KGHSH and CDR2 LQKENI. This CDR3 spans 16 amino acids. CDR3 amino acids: CASSPGMLSGANVLTF. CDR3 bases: TGTGCCAGCTCACCCGGGATGCTCTCTGGGGCCAACGTCCTGACTTTC.

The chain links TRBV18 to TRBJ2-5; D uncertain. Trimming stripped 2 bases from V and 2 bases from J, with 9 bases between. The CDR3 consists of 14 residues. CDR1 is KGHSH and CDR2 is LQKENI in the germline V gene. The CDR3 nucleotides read TGTGCCAGCTCACCAGGTCCTAGTCAAGAGACCCAGTACTTC. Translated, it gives CASSPGPSQETQYF.

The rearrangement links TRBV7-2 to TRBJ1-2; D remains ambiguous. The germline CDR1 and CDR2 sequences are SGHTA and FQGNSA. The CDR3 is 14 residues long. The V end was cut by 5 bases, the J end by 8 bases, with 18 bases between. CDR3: CASSPSNIPGGYTF. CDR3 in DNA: TGTGCCAGCAGCCCTAGTAATATCCCCGGGGGCTACACCTTC.

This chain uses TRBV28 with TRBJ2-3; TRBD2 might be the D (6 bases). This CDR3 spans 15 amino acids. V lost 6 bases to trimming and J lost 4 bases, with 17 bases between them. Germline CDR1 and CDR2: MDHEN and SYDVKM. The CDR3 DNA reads TGTGCCAGCAGCCCACCGGCGGGGCGGTCAGATACGCAGTATTTT. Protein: CASSPPAGRSDTQYF.

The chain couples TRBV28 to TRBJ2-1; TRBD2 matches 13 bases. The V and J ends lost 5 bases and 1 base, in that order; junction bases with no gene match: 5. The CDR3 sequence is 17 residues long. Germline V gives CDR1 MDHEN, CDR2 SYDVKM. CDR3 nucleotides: TGTGCCAGCAGTCCCCCGGGACTAGCGGGATCCTACAATGAGCAGTTCTTC. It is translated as CASSPPGLAGSYNEQFF.

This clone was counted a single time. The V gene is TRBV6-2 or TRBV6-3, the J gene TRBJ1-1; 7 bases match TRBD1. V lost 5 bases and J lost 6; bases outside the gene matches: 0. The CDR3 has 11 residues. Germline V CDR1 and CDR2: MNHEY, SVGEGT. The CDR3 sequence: CASSQGAEAFF. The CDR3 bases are TGTGCCAGCAGTCAGGGGGCTGAAGCTTTCTTT.